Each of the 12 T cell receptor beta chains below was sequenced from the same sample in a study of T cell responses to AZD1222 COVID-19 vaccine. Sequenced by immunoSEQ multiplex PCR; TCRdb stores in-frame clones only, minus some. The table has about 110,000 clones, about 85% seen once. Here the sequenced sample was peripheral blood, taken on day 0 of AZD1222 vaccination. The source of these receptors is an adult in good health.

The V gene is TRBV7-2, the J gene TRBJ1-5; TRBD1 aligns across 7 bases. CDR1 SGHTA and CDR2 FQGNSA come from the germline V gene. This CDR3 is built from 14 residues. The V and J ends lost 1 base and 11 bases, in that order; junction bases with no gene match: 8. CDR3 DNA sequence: TGTGCCAGCAGCTTAGGACAGGGAGTTGGGACCCAGCATTTT. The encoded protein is CASSLGQGVGTQHF.

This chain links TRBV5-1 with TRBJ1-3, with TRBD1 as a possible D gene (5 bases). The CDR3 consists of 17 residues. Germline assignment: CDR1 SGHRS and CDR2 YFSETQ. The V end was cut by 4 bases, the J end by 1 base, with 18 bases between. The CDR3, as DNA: TGCGCCAGCAGCCTCCTGGGTGGGCAGGGTTCTGGAAACACCATATATTTT. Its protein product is CASSLLGGQGSGNTIYF.

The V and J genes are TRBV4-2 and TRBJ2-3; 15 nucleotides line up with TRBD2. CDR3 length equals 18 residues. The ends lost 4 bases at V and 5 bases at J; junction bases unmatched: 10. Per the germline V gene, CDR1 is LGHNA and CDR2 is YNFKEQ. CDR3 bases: TGTGCCAGCAGCCCTAATCCGGGACTAGCGGGGGGCGTAGATACGCAGTATTTT. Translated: CASSPNPGLAGGVDTQYF.

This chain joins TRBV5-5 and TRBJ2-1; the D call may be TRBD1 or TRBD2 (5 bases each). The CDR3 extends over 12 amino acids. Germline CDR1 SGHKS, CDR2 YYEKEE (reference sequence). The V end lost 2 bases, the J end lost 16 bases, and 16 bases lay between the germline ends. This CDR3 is CASSFTARRDFF. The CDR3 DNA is TGTGCCAGCAGCTTCACGGCCCGACGGGACTTCTTC. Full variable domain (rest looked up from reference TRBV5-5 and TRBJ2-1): DAGVTQSPTHLIKTRGQQVTLRCSPISGHKSVSWYQQVLGQGPQFIFQYYEKEERGRGNFPDRFSARQFPNYSSELNVNALLLGDSALYLCASSFTARRDFFGPGTRLTVL.

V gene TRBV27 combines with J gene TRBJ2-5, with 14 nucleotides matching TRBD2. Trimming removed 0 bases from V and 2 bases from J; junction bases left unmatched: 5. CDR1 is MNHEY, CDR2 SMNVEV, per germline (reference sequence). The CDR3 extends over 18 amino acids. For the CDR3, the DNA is TGTGCCAGCAGTTTATCCGCCCGGACTAGCGGGGGGCAAGAGACCCAGTACTTC. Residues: CASSLSARTSGGQETQYF.

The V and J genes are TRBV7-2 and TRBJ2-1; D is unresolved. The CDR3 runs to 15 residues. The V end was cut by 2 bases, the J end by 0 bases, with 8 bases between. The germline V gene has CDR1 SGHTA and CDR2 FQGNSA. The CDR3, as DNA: TGTGCCAGCAGCTTATCAAGGGTCTCCTACAATGAGCAGTTCTTC. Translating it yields CASSLSRVSYNEQFF.

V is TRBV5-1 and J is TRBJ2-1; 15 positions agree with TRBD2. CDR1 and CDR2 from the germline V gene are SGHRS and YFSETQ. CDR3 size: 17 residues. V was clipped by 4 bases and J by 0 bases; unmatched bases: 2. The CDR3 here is CASSGLAGGSSYNEQFF. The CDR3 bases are TGCGCCAGCAGCGGACTAGCGGGAGGGAGCTCCTACAATGAGCAGTTCTTC.

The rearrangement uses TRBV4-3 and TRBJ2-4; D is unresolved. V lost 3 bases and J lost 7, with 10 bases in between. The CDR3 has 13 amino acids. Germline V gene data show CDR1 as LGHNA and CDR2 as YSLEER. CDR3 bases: TGCGCCAGCAGCCAGGTTACCGGCAACATTCAGTACTTC. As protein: CASSQVTGNIQYF.

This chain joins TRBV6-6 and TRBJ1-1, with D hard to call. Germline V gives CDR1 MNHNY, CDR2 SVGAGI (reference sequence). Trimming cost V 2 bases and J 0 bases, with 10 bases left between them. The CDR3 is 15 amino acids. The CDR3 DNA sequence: TGTGCCAGCAGTTACGAGACAAATATGAACACTGAAGCTTTCTTT. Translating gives CASSYETNMNTEAFF.

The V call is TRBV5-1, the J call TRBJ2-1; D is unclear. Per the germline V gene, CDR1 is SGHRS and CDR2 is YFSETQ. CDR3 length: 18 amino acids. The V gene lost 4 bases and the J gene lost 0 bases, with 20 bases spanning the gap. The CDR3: CASSQTPYSDSSYNEQFF. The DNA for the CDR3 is TGCGCCAGCAGCCAAACACCCTACTCGGATTCCTCCTACAATGAGCAGTTCTTC. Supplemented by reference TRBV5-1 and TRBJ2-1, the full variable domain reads KAGVTQTPRYLIKTRGQQVTLSCSPISGHRSVSWYQQTPGQGLQFLFEYFSETQRNKGNFPGRFSGRQFSNSRSEMNVSTLELGDSALYLCASSQTPYSDSSYNEQFFGPGTRLTVL.

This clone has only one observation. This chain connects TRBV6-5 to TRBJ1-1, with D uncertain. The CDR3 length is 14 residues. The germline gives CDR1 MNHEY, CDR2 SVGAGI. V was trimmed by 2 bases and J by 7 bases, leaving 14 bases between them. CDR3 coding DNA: TGTGCCAGCAGTTACGATGCCCTGCAGGTTGAAGCTTTCTTT. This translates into CASSYDALQVEAFF.

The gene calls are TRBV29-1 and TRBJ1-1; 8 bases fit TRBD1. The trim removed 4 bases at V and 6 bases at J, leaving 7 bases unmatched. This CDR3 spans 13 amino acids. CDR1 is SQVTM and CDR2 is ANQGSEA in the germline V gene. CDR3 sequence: CSVGTGISSEAFF. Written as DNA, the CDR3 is TGCAGCGTTGGGACAGGGATTTCCTCTGAAGCTTTCTTT.